This TCR beta chain was captured in a study of blood T cell repertoires in COVID-19. V gave up 4 bases and J gave up 1 base, with 10 bases separating them. The CDR3 totals 14 residues. Germline loops: CDR1 MNHEY, CDR2 SVGEGT. This clone was observed a handful of times. Sequencing used immunoSEQ multiplex PCR; TCRdb keeps in-frame clones, though not all of them. The data contain around 310,000 clones, 88% of them singletons. Material: peripheral blood. J is TRBJ1-1 and V is TRBV6-2 or TRBV6-3; D is perhaps TRBD1 (6 bases). This TCR derives from a woman between 45 and 65 years old with active or convalescent COVID-19. The CDR3 bases are TGTGCCAGCAGTTCGCAGGGGTGGAACACTGAAGCTTTCTTT. This sequence encodes CASSSQGWNTEAFF.